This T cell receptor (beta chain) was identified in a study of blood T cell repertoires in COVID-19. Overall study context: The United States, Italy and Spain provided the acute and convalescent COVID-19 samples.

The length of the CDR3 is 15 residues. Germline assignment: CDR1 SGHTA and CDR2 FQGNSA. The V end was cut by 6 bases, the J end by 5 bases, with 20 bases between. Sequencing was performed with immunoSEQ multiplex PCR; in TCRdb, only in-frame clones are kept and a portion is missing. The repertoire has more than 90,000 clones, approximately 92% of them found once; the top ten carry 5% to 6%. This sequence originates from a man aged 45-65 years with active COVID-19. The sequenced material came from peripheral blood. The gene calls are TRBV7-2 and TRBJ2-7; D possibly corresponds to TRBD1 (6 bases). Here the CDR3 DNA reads TGTGCCAGCAGGTTTCAAACAGGGTTAATCCACGAGCAGTACTTC. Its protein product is CASRFQTGLIHEQYF.